This T cell receptor beta chain was documented in a study of neurological immune-mediated disorders (dated by TCRdb to about 2019). Regarding the research as a whole: The study compared peripheral blood TCR-beta repertoires of HTLV-I-associated myelopathy (HAM/TSP) patients, multiple sclerosis patients and healthy controls using UMI-based sequencing. The approximately 98 TCR-beta libraries included longitudinal samples, technical triplicates and paired sorted CD4+ and CD8+ T-cell subsets alongside PBMC samples. The cohort included about 70 subjects: some 14 with HAM/TSP, around 34 with multiple sclerosis, and approximately 20 healthy controls.

cDNA was synthesized by template-switch 5'RACE using a primer with a 10-nucleotide random unique molecular identifier that tagged each TCR transcript. Over 180 million TCR-beta sequences, covering 15-18 subjects, were produced in each sequencing run. The RNeasy kit was used for extraction of total RNA. The KAPA Real-time Library Amplification kit was used to amplify TCR-beta VDJ regions with primers for the TCR constant region and the 5'RACE anchor. A first PCR added sample indexes and Illumina adaptors, and a second PCR then raised library yield. After Ampure bead purification, the roughly 650 bp TCR product was size-selected on a 2% E-gel SizeSelection system. Before pooling, library quality was checked on a Bioanalyzer, concentration was measured with Qubit, and libraries were quantified with the Kapa Library Quantification kit. An Illumina HiSeq 2500 was used to sequence the libraries paired-end at 2 x 150 bp. To increase sequence diversity, roughly 24-30% phiX was spiked into each library pool. Per the original workflow: The quality-filtered reads were processed with the UMI-based MiGEC pipeline, whose error correction step removed more than 80% of the raw TCR sequences. IMGT germline references were used for alignment of VDJ genes, and clonotypes were defined by a unique CDR3 amino acid sequence together with V-J genes. Clonal expansion, Shannon diversity and CDR3 relatedness were evaluated with VDJtools (CalcPairwiseDistances, ClusterSamples), while phylogenetic trees were built in CLCbio workbench. Using coefficient-of-variation modelling across technical triplicates, the study counted a clone as expanded if it had at least 8 unique UMIs. The public reads were quality trimmed at Q25 with fastp and then assembled into clones with MiXCR by TCRdb, keeping productive beta chains. Identical CDR3 protein sequences are pooled into one entry, listed with their most common genes and DNA. The V and J calls were not made by the authors but by TCRdb's processing. This sample is represented by around 80,000 distinct CDR3 sequences; about 9.3% of them were singletons. Around 2% of the sample comes from the top ten.

In this sample, this clonotype turned up many times. This receptor's antigen is unknown. Base quality data are lacking; no much larger clone is found one base away. CDR1 is given as MDHEN and CDR2 as SYDVKM, both from the germline V gene. CDR3 length: 15 amino acids, cysteine to phenylalanine. Just CDR3 DNA is preserved here, 45 bases in frame from base 1. At the junction V is shortened by 1 base and J by 3 bases; bases outside the gene matches: 6. Paper-wide results and their limitations: No identical CDR3 amino acid sequences were found to be shared among expanded clones across subjects, suggesting that TCR-beta repertoires were private in all groups. The highest TCR clonal expansion was observed in HAM/TSP patients, whereas the lowest was observed in MS patients, even when compared with healthy controls.

The healthy controls were volunteers from blood banks in Maryland, USA. Libraries from unsorted PBMCs were made from 2 million PBMCs kept in RNAlater at -80 degrees C until RNA extraction. Peripheral blood was subjected to Ficoll-Hypaque density gradient centrifugation to isolate PBMCs, which were then cryopreserved in liquid nitrogen. Sequenced input: PBMCs. The sequence came from a man in his forties in good health. The sequence joins TRBV28 to TRBJ2-7, with 7 bases matching TRBD1. The CDR3 protein: CASSLLDRDSYEQYF. The nucleotide sequence is TGTGCCAGCAGTTTATTAGACCGGGACAGCTACGAGCAGTACTTC.